This T cell receptor (beta chain) originates from a study of beta chain features in type 1 diabetes. Overall study: Healthy donors resembled patients in age, gender and cell yields.

The entirety of the isolated RNA underwent reverse transcription, so expressed TCRB transcripts were sequenced. Only in-frame clones appear in the TCRdb table, and some are missing; sequencing was by immunoSEQ multiplex PCR. The sample contains fewer than 900,000 clones, 17% of which appear only once. The CDR3 length is 14 residues. J lost 3 bases, V lost 5 bases, and 6 bases had no gene match. Germline loops: CDR1 SGHAT, CDR2 FQNNGV. The clonotype comes from a woman aged 18-35 years in good health. The chain recombines TRBV11-2 with TRBJ2-7; 8 bases line up with TRBD1. Sequenced material: naive CD4+ T cells from blood. The CDR3 DNA is TGTGCCAGCAGCCCCAGGACAGGGTTCTACGAGCAGTACTTC. It yields the protein CASSPRTGFYEQYF. Filled out from reference TRBV11-2 and TRBJ2-7, the complete variable domain reads EAGVAQSPRYKIIEKRQSVAFWCNPISGHATLYWYQQILGQGPKLLIQFQNNGVVDDSQLPKDRFSAERLKGVDSTLKIQPAKLEDSAVYLCASSPRTGFYEQYFGPGTRLTVT.